Below, 12 T cell receptor beta chains from the same sample are listed, as sequenced in a study of tumor and adjacent non-tumor tissue in lung cancer. RNA was extracted from bulk tissue without any cell sorting. Three rounds of nested PCR, following a modified ARM-PCR protocol, produced the TCRbeta library. TCRdb redid the calling of the multiplex PCR reads with MiXCR, one entry per CDR3 protein. Found here are over 110,000 distinct CDR3 sequences, approximately 66% of them singletons; the top ten hold roughly 18%. The sequencing input was lung tumor tissue. Source of these receptors: a man between 60 and 75 years old with small cell lung cancer.

This clonotype was seen many times. J is TRBJ1-5 and V is TRBV4-1; D is unclear. The germline V and J ends were trimmed by 1 base and 0 bases, with 1 base remaining between them. CDR3 size: 13 residues. Germline assignment: CDR1 MGHRA and CDR2 YSYEKL. In DNA, the CDR3 is TGCGCCAGCAGCCAAGGTAGCAATCAGCCCCAGCATTTT. Protein product: CASSQGSNQPQHF.

V gene TRBV29-1 combines with J gene TRBJ2-1; no reliable D call. CDR3 length: 11 amino acids. CDR1 SQVTM and CDR2 ANQGSEA come from the germline V gene. V was cut by 6 bases and J by 6 bases, with 9 bases left in between. CDR3 coding DNA: TGCAGCGTGCGGCCAACCAATGAGCAGTTCTTC. This gives the protein CSVRPTNEQFF.

As for this clonotype: Germline is not matched at one junction end, which may reflect a read error. The chain couples TRBV11-3 to TRBJ2-3; 13 bases are shared with TRBD2. There are 14 residues in the CDR3. Germline CDR1 reads SGHNT; CDR2 reads YENEEA. The CDR3 protein is CANSQGLAGFTRYF. The CDR3 DNA is TGTGCCAACAGTCAGGGACTAGCGGGGTTTACGCGGTATTTT.

This clonotype was picked up a small number of times. The junction and the germline gene differ at one end; a read error may be behind it. The gene calls are TRBV29-1 and TRBJ1-4, with 11 bases lining up with TRBD1. Germline CDR1 reads SQVTM; CDR2 reads ANQGSEA. The CDR3 is 15 amino acids. The chain's CDR3 is CSVGFAGQGDKKLFF. DNA for the CDR3: TGTAGCGTGGGGTTTGCGGGACAGGGGGATAAAAAACTGTTTTTT.

Remarks on this clonotype: A much bigger clone sits one base away, suggesting this may be a read error. The V and J genes are TRBV20-1 and TRBJ1-2; 12 bases match TRBD1. Germline CDR1 is DFQATT and CDR2 is SNEGSKA (reference sequence). V lost 8 bases and J lost 7; bases outside the gene matches: 8. The CDR3 is 13 amino acids. The CDR3 nucleotides are TGCAGTTCTCTACCGGGACAGGGGGCTGGCTACACCTTC. It specifies CSSLPGQGAGYTF.

This clonotype has just a few counts. The chain carries TRBV4-1 and TRBJ2-1, with a weak D call TRBD1 (5 bases). V lost 2 bases and J lost 5, with 10 bases in between. CDR1 and CDR2 from the germline V gene are MGHRA and YSYEKL. There are 14 residues in the CDR3. CDR3 in amino acids: CASSQRQGDNEQFF. The CDR3 DNA reads TGCGCCAGCAGCCAAAGGCAGGGTGACAATGAGCAGTTCTTC.

Points on this clonotype: The CDR3 end shows no conserved phenylalanine or tryptophan, and so a read error is likely. This rearrangement joins TRBV20-1 to TRBJ1-2; 7 bases align to TRBD1. The germline V gene has CDR1 DFQATT and CDR2 SNEGSKA (reference sequence). This CDR3 spans 13 amino acids. The CDR3 reads CIVATGNNYGYTL. CDR3 DNA: TGCATTGTTGCGACAGGGAACAACTATGGCTACACCCTC.

This clonotype was observed many times. The chain employs TRBV10-3 and TRBJ2-5; D unclear. The CDR3 totals 11 residues. Trimming removed 7 bases from V and 5 bases from J, with 8 bases in between. Per the germline V gene, CDR1 is ENHRY and CDR2 is SYGVKD. This CDR3 is CAIKGAETQYF. The CDR3 DNA follows: TGTGCCATCAAGGGCGCGGAGACCCAGTACTTC.

To note about this clonotype: It is likely a read error, because the conserved phenylalanine at the end of the CDR3 is missing. The V call is TRBV6-5, the J call TRBJ2-7, with D perhaps given as TRBD1 or TRBD2 (5 bases each). The ends were cut back, 2 bases at V and 4 bases at J, with 15 bases in the middle. The length of the CDR3 is 15 residues. CDR1 and CDR2 (germline): MNHEY, SVGAGI. CDR3 loop: CASSYGSGWGYEQYL. For the CDR3, the DNA is TGTGCCAGCAGTTACGGGTCCGGTTGGGGGTACGAGCAGTACTTA.

In regard to this clonotype: A much larger clone is a single base away; this may be a read error. The V and J genes are TRBV12-3 or TRBV12-4 and TRBJ2-7; perhaps TRBD2 as D (5 bases). There are 14 residues in the CDR3. Trimming took 7 bases from V and 0 from J, leaving 13 bases between them. The CDR3 DNA reads TGTGCCAGCATTTCGGACTTCTCCTCCTACGAGCAGTACTTC. Translated: CASISDFSSYEQYF.

This clonotype showed up many times. The rearrangement joins TRBV6-5 to TRBJ2-7, with a tentative D call TRBD1 (6 bases). Trimming took 2 bases from V and 7 from J, leaving 12 bases between them. CDR1 MNHEY and CDR2 SVGAGI come from the germline V gene. CDR3 length equals 13 residues. The CDR3 is CASSYKGQREQYF. The CDR3 bases are TGTGCCAGCAGTTACAAAGGACAGCGTGAGCAGTACTTC.

This chain joins TRBV5-4 and TRBJ2-7; 7 nucleotides match TRBD1. The CDR3 is 15 amino acids. The V gene's germline CDR1 is SGHNT and CDR2 YYREEE (reference sequence). The CDR3 coding sequence is TGTACCAGCAGCCGGCCGGGACAGTGGTCCTACGAGCAGTACGTC. Its protein is CTSSRPGQWSYEQYV.